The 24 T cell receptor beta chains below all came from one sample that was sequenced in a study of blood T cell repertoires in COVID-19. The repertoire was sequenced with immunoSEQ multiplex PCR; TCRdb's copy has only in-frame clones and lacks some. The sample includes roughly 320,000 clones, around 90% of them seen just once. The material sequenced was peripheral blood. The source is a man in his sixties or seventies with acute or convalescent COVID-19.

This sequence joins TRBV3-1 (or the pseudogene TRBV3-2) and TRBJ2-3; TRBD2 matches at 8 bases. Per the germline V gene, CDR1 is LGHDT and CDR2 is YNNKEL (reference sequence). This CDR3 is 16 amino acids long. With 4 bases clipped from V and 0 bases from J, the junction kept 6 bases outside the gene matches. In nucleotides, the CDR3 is TGTGCCAGCAGCCGTTCGGGAGGGCCTAGCACAGATACGCAGTATTTT. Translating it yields CASSRSGGPSTDTQYF.

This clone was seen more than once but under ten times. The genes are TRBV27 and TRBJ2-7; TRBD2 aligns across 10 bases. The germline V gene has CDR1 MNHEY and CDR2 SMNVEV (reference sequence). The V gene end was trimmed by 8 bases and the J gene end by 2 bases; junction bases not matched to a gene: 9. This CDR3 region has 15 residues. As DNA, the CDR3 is TGTGCCAGCCGAAACGCACTAGCGGGACCCTACGAGCAGTACTTC. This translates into CASRNALAGPYEQYF.

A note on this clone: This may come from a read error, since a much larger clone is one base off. The CDR3 DNA sequence: TGTGCCAGCAGCGTCGACAGGAACTATGGCTACACCTTC. It encodes CASSVDRNYGYTF. This chain links TRBV5-4 with TRBJ1-2; a weak D match, TRBD1 (6 bases). Germline V gene lookup returns CDR1 SGHNT and CDR2 YYREEE (reference sequence). Deletions cut 4 bases from V and 2 bases from J, with 9 bases between. The CDR3 covers 13 residues.

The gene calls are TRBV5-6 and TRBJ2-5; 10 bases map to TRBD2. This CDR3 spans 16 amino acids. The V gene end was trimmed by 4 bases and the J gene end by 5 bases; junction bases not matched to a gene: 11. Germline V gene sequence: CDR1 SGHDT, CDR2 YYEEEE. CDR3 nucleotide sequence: TGTGCCAGCAGCCAAAGAAGCGGGGGGGCCGGTGAGACCCAGTACTTC. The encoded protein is CASSQRSGGAGETQYF.

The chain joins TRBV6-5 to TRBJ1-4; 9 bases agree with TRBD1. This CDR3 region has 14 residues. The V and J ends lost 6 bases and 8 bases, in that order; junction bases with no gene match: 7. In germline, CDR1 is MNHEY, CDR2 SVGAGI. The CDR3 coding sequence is TGTGCCAGCAGCCTGGGACAGGGTGGGGAAAAACTGTTTTTT. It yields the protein CASSLGQGGEKLFF.

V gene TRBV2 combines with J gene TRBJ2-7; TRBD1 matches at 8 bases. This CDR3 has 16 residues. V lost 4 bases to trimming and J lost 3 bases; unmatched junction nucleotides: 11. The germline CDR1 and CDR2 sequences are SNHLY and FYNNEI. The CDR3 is CASSGHPGGFIYEQYF. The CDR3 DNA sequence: TGTGCCAGCAGTGGACATCCAGGGGGCTTTATCTACGAGCAGTACTTC.

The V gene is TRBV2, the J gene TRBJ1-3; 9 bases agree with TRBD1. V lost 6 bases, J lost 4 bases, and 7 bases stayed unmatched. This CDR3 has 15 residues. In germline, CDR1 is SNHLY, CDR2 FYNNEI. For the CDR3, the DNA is TGTGCCAGCAGGGCTGACAGGGGGGAAGGAAACACCATATATTTT. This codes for CASRADRGEGNTIYF.

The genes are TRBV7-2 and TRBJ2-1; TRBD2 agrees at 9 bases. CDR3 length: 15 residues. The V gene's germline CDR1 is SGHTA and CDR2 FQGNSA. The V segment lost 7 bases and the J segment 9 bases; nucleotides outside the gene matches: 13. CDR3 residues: CASTPQRGRAGEQFF. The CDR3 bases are TGTGCCAGCACCCCTCAGCGCGGGAGGGCCGGTGAGCAGTTCTTC.

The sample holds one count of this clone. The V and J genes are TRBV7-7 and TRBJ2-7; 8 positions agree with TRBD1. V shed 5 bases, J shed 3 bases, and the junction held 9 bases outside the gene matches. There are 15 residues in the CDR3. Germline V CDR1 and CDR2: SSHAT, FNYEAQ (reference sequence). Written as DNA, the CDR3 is TGTGCCAGCAGCCCAAAGTCAGGGGGCCTCTACGAGCAGTACTTC. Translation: CASSPKSGGLYEQYF. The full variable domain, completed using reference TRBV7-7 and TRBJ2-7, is GAGVSQSPRYKVTKRGQDVTLRCDPISSHATLYWYQQALGQGPEFLTYFNYEAQPDKSGLPSDRFSAERPEGSISTLTIQRTEQRDSAMYRCASSPKSGGLYEQYFGPGTRLTVT.

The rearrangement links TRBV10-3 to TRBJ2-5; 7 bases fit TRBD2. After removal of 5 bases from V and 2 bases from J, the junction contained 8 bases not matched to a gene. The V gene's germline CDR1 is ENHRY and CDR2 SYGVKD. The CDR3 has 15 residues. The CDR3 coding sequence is TGTGCCATCAGTTTAGCTTCAGCGGGACAAGAGACCCAGTACTTC. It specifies CAISLASAGQETQYF.

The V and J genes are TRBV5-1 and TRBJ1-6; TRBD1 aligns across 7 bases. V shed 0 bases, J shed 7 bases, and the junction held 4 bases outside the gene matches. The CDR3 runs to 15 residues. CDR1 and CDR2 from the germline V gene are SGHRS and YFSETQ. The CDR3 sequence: CASSLATGSNSPLHF. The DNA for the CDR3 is TGCGCCAGCAGCTTGGCGACAGGGAGCAATTCACCCCTCCACTTT.

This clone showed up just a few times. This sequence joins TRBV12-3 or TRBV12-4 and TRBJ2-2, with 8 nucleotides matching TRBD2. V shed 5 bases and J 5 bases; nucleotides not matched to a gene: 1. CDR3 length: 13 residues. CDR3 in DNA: TGTGCCAGCAGTCGGGGGGGGACCGGGGAGCTGTTTTTT. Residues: CASSRGGTGELFF.

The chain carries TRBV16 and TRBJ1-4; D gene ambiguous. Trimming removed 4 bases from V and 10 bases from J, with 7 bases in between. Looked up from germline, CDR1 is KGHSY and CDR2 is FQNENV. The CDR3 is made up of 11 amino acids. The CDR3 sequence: CASSLTGKLFF. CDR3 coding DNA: TGTGCCAGCAGCCTTACCGGAAAACTGTTTTTT.

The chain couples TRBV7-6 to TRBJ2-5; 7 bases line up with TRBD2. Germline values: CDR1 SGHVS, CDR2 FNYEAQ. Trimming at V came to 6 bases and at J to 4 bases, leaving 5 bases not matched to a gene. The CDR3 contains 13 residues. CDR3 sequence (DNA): TGTGCCAGCAGTATAAGGGAGGGAGAGACCCAGTACTTC. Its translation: CASSIREGETQYF.

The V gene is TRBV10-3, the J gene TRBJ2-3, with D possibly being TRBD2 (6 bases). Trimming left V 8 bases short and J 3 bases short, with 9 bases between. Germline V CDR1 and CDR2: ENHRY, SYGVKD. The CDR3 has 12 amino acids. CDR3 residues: CAIASETDTQYF. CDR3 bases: TGTGCCATCGCTAGCGAAACAGATACGCAGTATTTT.

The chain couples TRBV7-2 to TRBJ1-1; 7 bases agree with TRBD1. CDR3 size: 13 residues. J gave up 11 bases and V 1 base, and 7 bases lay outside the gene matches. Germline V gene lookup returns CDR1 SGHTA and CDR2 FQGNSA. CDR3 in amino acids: CASSLGEDRYAFF. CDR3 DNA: TGTGCCAGCAGCTTAGGGGAGGACAGGTACGCTTTCTTT.

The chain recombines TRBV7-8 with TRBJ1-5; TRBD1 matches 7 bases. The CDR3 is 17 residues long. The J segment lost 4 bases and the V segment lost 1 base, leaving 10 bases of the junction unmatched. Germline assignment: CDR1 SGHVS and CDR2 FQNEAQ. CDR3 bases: TGTGCCAGCAGCTTAGGTTTGGTTTCAGGGGGAAATCAGCCCCAGCATTTT. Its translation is CASSLGLVSGGNQPQHF.

CDR3 nucleotide sequence: TGTGCCAGCAGTGAATACAACTCTGGAAACACCATATATTTT. This encodes CASSEYNSGNTIYF. This chain uses TRBV25-1 with TRBJ1-3; D not certain. Germline CDR1 reads MGHDK; CDR2 reads SYGVNS. The V and J ends lost 0 bases and 0 bases respectively, with 3 bases between them. The CDR3 extends over 14 amino acids.

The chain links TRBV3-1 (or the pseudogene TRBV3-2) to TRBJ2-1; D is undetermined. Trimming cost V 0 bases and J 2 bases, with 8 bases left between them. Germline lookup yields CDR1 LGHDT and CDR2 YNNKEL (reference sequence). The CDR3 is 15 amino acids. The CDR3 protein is CASSQDRVPYNEQFF. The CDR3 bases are TGTGCCAGCAGCCAAGATCGGGTACCCTACAATGAGCAGTTCTTC.

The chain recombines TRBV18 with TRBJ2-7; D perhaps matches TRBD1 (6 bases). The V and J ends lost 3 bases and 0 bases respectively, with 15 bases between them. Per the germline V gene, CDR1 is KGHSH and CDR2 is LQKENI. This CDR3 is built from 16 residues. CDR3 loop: CASSPRGGSSSYEQYF. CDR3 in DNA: TGTGCCAGCTCACCGAGAGGGGGATCCAGCTCCTACGAGCAGTACTTC. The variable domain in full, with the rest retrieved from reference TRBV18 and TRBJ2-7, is NAGVMQNPRHLVRRRGQEARLRCSPMKGHSHVYWYRQLPEEGLKFMVYLQKENIIDESGMPKERFSAEFPKEGPSILRIQQVVRGDSAAYFCASSPRGGSSSYEQYFGPGTRLTVT.

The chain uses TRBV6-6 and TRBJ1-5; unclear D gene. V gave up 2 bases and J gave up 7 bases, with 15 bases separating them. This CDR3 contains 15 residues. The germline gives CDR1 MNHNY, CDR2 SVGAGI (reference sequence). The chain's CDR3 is CASSYTEGVGQPQHF. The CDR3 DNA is TGTGCCAGCAGTTACACAGAGGGAGTGGGGCAGCCCCAGCATTTT.

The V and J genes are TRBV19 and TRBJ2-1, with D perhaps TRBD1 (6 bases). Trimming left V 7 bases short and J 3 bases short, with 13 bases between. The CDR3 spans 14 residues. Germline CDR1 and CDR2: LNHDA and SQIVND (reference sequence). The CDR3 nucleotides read TGTGCCAGTAAGGAACAGGGATTCTACAATGAGCAGTTCTTC. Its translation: CASKEQGFYNEQFF.

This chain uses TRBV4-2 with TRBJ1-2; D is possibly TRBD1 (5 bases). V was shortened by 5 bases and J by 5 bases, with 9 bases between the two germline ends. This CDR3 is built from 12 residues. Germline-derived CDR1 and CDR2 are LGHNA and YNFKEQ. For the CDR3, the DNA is TGTGCCAGCAGCAGGGGTCCTTATGGCTACACCTTC. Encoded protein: CASSRGPYGYTF.

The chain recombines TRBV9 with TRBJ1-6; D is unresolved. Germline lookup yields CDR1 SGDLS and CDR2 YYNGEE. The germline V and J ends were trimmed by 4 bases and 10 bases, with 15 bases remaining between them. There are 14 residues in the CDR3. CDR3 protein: CASSPIGGYSPLHF. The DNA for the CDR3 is TGTGCCAGCAGCCCCATAGGAGGGTACTCACCCCTCCACTTT.